This TCR beta chain was retrieved from a study of beta chain features in type 1 diabetes. The study's findings and limits: Fewer junction insertions and more nucleotide deletions appeared in type 1 diabetes patients.

Expressed TCRB transcripts were sequenced after all isolated RNA was converted to cDNA. Here immunoSEQ multiplex PCR was the method, and the copy in TCRdb shows in-frame clones only, minus some. Of around 160,000 clones in the sample, 48% are singletons; the top ten hold roughly 0.42%. Trimming took 4 bases from V and 3 from J; bases not matched to a gene: 9. The CDR3 runs 15 residues. Germline V lookup: CDR1 MGHRA, CDR2 YSYEKL. In regard to this clone: Its antigen is undetermined.

Sequenced: Tregs from blood. The TCR was taken from a man younger than 30 in good health. The chain uses TRBV4-1 and TRBJ2-7, with 7 bases aligning to TRBD2. CDR3 nucleotide sequence: TGCGCCAGCAGCCGAGTTGAGGCGGGAGTCTACGAGCAGTACTTC. Encoded protein: CASSRVEAGVYEQYF.